Sequencing of this T cell receptor (beta chain) was carried out in a study of long-term antiretroviral therapy in people with HIV. Note on this clone: Antigen unknown.

Study outcomes and limitations: Dominating the repertoire at all time points were the clones that expanded before ART. Subsequent to ART, diversity was augmented yet persisted below that of transplant donor controls. Controls showed broader CDR3 length ranges than did the HIV repertoires.

Assay version v3.0 of immunoSEQ was used, and it was run at survey level. Profiled with immunoSEQ multiplex PCR; TCRdb holds only in-frame clones, not every one. The sample carries approximately 29,000 clones, 70% to 90% recorded once. Germline loops: CDR1 MNHEY, CDR2 SVGAGI. V was shortened by 1 base and J by 5 bases, with 8 bases between the two germline ends. The CDR3 runs 13 residues. The sequence derives from a young man with HIV. The input for sequencing was unsorted PBMCs, taken 1.1 years after starting antiretroviral therapy. The V and J genes are TRBV6-5 and TRBJ1-2, with a tentative D call TRBD1 (6 bases). CDR3 residues: CASSYLGGYGYTF. In DNA, the CDR3 is TGTGCCAGCAGTTACTTAGGGGGGTATGGCTACACCTTC.